Ten or more counts support the clone carrying this T cell receptor beta chain. What it recognizes is unknown. The data were obtained in a study of spatial heterogeneity in lung cancer. In the study overall: Matched bulk RNA-seq gave a T cell module score that correlated strongly with tumor-region TCR transcript counts. Whole-study findings and limits: For expanded intratumoral alpha and beta TCRs, counts tracked tumor mutation counts.

CDR3 length equals 13 residues. Germline V gives CDR1 DFQATT, CDR2 SNEGSKA (reference sequence). Trimming took 3 bases from V and 7 from J, leaving 15 bases between them. Time point in this sample: sample taken at primary tumor resection. In the library, each TCR cDNA molecule bore its own unique molecular identifier. One entry per CDR3 protein, called by TCRdb with MiXCR from the 5' RACE reads. The sample shows approximately 11,000 distinct CDR3 sequences, around 5% of them seen only once. The chain uses TRBV20-1 and TRBJ1-1; possible D gene TRBD1, 5 bases. This specimen was lung tumor tissue, taken at surgery. This TCR was sampled from a male donor with early-stage non-small cell lung cancer. The CDR3 DNA is TGCAGTGCTAGTGCGGGGTTGGGGCTTGAAGCTTTCTTT. The encoded protein is CSASAGLGLEAFF.